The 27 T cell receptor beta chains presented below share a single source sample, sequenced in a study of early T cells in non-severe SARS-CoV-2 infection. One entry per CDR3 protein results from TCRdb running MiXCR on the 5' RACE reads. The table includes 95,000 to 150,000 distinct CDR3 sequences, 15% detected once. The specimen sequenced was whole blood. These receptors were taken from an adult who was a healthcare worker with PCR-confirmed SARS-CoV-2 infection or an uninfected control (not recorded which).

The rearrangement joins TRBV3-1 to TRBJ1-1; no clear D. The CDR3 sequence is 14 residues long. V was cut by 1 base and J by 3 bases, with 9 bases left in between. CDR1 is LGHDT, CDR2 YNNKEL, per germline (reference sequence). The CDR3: CASSQGGRDTEAFF. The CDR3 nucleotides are TGTGCCAGCAGCCAAGGAGGAAGAGACACTGAAGCTTTCTTT.

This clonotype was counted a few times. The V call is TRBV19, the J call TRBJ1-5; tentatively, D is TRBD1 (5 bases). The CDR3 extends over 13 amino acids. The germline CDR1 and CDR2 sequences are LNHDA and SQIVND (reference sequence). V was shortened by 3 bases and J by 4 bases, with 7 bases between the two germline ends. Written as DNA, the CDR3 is TGTGCCAGTAGTATCGCAGGGAATCAGCCCCAGCATTTT. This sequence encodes CASSIAGNQPQHF.

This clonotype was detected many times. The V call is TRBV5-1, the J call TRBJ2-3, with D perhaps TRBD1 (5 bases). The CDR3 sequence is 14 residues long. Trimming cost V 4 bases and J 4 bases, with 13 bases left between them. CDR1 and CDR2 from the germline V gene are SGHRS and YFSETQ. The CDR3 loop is CASSPGRSSDTQYF. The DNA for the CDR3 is TGCGCCAGCAGCCCAGGGCGTTCCTCAGATACGCAGTATTTT.

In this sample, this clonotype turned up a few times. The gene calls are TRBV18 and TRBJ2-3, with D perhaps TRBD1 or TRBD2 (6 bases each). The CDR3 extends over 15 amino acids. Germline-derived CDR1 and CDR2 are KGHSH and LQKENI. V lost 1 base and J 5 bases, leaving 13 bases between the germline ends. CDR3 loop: CASSPRTGAGDTQYF. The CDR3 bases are TGTGCCAGCTCACCACGAACGGGGGCGGGAGATACGCAGTATTTT.

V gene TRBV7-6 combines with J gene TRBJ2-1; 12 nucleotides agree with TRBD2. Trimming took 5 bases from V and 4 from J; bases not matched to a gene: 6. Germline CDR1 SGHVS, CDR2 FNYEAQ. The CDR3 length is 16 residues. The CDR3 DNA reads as TGTGCCAGCAGCCCGCTAGCGGGGGGGCAGTACAATGAGCAGTTCTTC. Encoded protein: CASSPLAGGQYNEQFF.

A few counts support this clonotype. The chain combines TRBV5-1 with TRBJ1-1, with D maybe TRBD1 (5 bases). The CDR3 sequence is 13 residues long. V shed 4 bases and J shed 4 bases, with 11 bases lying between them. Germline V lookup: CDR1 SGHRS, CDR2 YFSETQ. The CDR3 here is CASSPWGGTEAFF. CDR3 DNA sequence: TGCGCCAGCAGCCCGTGGGGGGGCACTGAAGCTTTCTTT.

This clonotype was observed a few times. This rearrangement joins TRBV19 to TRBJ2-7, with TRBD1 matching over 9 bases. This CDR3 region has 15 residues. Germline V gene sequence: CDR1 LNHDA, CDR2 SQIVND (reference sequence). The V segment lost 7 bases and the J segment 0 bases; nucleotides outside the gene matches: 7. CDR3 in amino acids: CASKLRTGDSYEQYF. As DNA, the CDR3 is TGTGCCAGTAAGCTCAGGACAGGGGACTCCTACGAGCAGTACTTC.

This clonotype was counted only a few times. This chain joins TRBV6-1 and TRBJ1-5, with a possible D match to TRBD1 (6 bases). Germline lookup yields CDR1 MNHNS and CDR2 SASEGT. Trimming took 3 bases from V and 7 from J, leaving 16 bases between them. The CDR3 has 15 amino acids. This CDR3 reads CASSDGTNRVQPQHF. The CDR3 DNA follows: TGTGCCAGCAGTGATGGTACCAACAGGGTCCAGCCCCAGCATTTT.

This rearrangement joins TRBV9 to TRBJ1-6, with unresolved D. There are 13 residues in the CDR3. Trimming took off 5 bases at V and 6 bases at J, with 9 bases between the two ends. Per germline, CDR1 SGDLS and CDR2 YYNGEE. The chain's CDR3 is CASRTGINSPLHF. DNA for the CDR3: TGTGCCAGCAGAACCGGGATTAATTCACCCCTCCACTTT. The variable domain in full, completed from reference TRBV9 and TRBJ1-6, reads DSGVTQTPKHLITATGQRVTLRCSPRSGDLSVYWYQQSLDQGLQFLIQYYNGEERAKGNILERFSAQQFPDLHSELNLSSLELGDSALYFCASRTGINSPLHFGNGTRLTVT.

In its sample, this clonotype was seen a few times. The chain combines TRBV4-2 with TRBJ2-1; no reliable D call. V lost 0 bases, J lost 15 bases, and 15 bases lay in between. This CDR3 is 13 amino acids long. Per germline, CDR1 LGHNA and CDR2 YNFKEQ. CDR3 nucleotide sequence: TGTGCCAGCAGCCAAGAAAATAGTCCGCCGCGGTTCTTC. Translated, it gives CASSQENSPPRFF.

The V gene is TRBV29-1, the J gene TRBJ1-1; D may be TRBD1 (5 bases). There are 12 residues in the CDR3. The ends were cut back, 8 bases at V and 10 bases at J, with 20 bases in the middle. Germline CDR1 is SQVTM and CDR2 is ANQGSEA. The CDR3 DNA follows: TGCAGCTTTACAGACGGCGACAGCGGAGCTTTCTTT. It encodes CSFTDGDSGAFF.

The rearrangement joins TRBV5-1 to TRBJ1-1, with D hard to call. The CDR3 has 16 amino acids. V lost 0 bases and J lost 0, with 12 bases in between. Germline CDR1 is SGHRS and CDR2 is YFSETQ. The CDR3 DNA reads TGCGCCAGCAGCTTGGGGCAGTCAATTATGAACACTGAAGCTTTCTTT. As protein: CASSLGQSIMNTEAFF.

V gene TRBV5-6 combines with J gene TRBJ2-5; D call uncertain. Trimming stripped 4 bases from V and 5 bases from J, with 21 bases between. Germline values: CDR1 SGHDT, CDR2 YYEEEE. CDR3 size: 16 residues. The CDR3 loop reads CASSGTDKTDPETQYF. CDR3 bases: TGTGCCAGCAGCGGTACAGACAAAACCGACCCGGAGACCCAGTACTTC.

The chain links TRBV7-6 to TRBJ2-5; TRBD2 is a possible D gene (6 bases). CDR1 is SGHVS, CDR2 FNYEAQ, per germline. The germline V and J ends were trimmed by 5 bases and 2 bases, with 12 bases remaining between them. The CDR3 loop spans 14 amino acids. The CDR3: CASSQGGPQETQYF. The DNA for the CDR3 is TGTGCCAGCAGCCAAGGAGGGCCTCAAGAGACCCAGTACTTC.

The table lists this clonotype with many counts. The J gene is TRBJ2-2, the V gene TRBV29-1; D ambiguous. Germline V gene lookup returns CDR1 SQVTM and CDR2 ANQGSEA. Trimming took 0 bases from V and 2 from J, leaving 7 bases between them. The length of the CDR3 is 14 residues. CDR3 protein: CSVEDVPNTGELFF. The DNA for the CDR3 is TGCAGCGTTGAAGATGTTCCTAACACCGGGGAGCTGTTTTTT.

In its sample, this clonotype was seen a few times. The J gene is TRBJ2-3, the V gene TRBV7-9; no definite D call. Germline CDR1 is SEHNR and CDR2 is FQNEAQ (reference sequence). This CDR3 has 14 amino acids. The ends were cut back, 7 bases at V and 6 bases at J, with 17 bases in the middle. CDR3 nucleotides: TGTGCCAGCACCCCAGTCAGCTCGAGTGATACGCAGTATTTT. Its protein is CASTPVSSSDTQYF.

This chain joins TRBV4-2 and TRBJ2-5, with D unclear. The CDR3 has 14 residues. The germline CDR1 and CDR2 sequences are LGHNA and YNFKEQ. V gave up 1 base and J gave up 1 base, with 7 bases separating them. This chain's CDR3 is CASSQVGTQETQYF. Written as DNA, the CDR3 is TGTGCCAGCAGCCAAGTGGGCACCCAAGAGACCCAGTACTTC.

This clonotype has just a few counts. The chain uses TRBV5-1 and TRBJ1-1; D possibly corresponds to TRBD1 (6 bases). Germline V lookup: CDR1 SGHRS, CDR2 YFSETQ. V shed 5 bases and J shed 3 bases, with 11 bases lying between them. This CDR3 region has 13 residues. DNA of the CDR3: TGCGCCAGCAGTACAGGGAAGGACACTGAAGCTTTCTTT. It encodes CASSTGKDTEAFF.

CDR3 DNA sequence: TGTGCCACCAGTGCGGGGAGTAGGAATGAGCAGTTCTTC. Protein: CATSAGSRNEQFF. This chain joins TRBV24-1 and TRBJ2-1; possible D gene TRBD2, 5 bases. Trimming removed 5 bases from V and 7 bases from J, with 11 bases in between. Germline V CDR1 and CDR2: KGHDR, SFDVKD. The CDR3 loop spans 13 amino acids.

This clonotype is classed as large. CDR3 sequence reads: CASSGDSSSPDTQYF. As DNA, the CDR3 is TGCGCCAGCAGCGGCGACAGTTCCTCACCAGATACGCAGTATTTT. The chain recombines TRBV10-1 with TRBJ2-3, with TRBD1 as a possible D gene (5 bases). CDR1 and CDR2 (germline): WNHNN, SYGVQD (reference sequence). The CDR3 runs 15 residues. Trimming stripped 6 bases from V and 4 bases from J, with 17 bases between.

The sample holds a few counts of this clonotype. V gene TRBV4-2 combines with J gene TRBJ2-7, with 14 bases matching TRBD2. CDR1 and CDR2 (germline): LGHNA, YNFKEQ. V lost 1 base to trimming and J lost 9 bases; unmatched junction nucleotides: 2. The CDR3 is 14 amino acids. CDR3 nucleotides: TGTGCCAGCAGCCAAGGACTAGCGGGGGGGGCGCAGTACTTC. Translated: CASSQGLAGGAQYF.

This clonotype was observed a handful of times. As DNA, the CDR3 is TGTGCCAGCAGCGTGCAAGCTGGTGGGGATTCACCCCTCCACTTT. Its translation is CASSVQAGGDSPLHF. This chain uses TRBV9 with TRBJ1-6; the D is unclear. This CDR3 is 15 amino acids long. The germline CDR1 and CDR2 sequences are SGDLS and YYNGEE. V was cut by 2 bases and J by 8 bases, with 14 bases left in between.

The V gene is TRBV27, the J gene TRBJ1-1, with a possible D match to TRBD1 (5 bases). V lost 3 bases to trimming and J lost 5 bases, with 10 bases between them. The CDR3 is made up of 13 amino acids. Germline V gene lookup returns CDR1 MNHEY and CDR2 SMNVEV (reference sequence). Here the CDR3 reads CASSFFGGTEAFF. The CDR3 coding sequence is TGTGCCAGCAGTTTCTTCGGGGGTACTGAAGCTTTCTTT.

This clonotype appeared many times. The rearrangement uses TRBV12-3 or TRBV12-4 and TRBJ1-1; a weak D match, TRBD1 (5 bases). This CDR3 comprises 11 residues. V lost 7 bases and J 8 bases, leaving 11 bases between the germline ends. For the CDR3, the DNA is TGTGCCAGCACATCAGGGAGGGAAGCTTTCTTT. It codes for CASTSGREAFF.

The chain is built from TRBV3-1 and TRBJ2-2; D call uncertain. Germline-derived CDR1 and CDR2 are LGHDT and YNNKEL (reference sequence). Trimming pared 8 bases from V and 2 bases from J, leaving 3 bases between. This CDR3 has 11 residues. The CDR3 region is CASGNTGELFF. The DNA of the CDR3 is TGTGCCAGCGGTAACACCGGGGAGCTGTTTTTT.

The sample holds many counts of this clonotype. CDR3 protein: CSAPAGRGQRNTEAFF. Here the CDR3 DNA reads TGCAGTGCCCCGGCGGGCAGGGGGCAAAGGAACACTGAAGCTTTCTTT. This sequence joins TRBV20-1 and TRBJ1-1; 8 bases map to TRBD1. Trimming at V came to 6 bases and at J to 1 base, leaving 13 bases not matched to a gene. CDR3 length: 16 amino acids. The germline V gene encodes CDR1 DFQATT and CDR2 SNEGSKA (reference sequence).

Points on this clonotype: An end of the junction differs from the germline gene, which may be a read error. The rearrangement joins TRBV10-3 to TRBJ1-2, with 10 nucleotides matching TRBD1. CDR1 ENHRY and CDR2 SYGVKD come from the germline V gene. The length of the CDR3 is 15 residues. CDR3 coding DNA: TGTGCCATCAGTGAAATGACAGGGGGCGACTATGGCTTCACCTTC. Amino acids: CAISEMTGGDYGFTF.